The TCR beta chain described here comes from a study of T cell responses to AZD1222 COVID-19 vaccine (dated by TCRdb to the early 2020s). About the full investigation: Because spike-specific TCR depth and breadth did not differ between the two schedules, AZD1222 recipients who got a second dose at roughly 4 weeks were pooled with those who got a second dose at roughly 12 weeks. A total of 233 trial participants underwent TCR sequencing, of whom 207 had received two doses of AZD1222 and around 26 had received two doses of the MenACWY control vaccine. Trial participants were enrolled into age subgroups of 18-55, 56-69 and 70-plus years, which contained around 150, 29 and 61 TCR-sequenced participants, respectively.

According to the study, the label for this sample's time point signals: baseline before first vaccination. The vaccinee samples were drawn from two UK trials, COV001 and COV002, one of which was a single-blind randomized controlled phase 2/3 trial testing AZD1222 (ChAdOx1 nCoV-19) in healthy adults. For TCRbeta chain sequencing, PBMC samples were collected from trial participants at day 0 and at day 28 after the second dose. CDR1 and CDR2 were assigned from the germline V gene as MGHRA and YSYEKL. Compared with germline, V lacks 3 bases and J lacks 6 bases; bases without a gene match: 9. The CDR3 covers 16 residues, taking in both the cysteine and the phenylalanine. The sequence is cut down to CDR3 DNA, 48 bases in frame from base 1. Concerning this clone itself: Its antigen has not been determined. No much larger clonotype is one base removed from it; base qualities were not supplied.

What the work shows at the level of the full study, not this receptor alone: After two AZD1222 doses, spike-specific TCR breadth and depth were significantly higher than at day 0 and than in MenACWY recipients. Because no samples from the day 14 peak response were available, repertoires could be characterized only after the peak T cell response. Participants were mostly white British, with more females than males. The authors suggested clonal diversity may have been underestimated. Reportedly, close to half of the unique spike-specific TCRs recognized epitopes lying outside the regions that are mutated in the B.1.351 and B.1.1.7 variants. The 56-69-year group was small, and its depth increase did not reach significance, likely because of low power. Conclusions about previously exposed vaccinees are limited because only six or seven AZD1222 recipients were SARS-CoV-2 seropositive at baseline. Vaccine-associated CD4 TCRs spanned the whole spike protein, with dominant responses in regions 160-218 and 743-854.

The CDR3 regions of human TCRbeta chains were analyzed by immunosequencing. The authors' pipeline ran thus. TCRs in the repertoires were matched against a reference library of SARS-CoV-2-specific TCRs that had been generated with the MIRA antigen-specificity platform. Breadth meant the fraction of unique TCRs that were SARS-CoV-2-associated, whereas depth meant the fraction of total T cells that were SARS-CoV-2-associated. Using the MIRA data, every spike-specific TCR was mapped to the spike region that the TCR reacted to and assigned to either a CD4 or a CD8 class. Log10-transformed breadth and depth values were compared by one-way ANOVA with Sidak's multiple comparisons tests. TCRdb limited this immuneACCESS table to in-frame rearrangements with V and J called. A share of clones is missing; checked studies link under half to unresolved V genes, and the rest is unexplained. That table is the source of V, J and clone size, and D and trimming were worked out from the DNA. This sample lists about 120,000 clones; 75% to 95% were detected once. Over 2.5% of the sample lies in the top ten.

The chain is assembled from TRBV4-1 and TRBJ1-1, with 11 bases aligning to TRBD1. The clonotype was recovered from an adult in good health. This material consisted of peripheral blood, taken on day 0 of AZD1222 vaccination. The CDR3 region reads CASSHRTGQGAPEAFF. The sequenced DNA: TGCGCCAGCAGCCATAGAACCGGACAGGGGGCACCTGAAGCTTTCTTT.